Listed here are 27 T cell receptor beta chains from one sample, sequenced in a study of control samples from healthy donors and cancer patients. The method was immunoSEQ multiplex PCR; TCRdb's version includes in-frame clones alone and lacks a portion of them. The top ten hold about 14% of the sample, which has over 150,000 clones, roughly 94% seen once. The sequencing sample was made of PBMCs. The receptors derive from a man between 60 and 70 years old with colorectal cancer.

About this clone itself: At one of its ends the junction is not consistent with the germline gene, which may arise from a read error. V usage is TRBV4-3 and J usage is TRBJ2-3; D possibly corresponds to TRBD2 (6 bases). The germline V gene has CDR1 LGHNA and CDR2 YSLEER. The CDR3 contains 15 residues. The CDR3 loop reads CASNQGARGGDTQYF. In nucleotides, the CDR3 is TGCGCCAGCAACCAAGGGGCCCGGGGAGGCGATACGCAGTATTTT.

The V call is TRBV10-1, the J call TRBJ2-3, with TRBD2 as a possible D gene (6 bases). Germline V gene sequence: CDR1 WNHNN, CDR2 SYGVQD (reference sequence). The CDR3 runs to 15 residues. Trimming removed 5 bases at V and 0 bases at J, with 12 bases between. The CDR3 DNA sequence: TGCGCCAGCAGTCCTAGCGACTCTAGCACAGATACGCAGTATTTT. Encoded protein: CASSPSDSSTDTQYF.

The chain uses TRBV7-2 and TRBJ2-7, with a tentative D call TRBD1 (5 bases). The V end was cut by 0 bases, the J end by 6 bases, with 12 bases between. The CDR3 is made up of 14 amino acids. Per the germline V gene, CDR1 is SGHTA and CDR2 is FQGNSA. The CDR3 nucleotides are TGTGCCAGCAGCTTAGCGCAAGGGGTATTCGAGCAGTACTTC. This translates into CASSLAQGVFEQYF.

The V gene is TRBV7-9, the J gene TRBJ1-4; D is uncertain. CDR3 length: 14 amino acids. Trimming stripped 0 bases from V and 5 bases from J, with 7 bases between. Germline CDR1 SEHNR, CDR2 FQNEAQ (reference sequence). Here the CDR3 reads CASSLAQQNEKLFF. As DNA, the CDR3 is TGTGCCAGCAGCTTAGCACAGCAAAATGAAAAACTGTTTTTT.

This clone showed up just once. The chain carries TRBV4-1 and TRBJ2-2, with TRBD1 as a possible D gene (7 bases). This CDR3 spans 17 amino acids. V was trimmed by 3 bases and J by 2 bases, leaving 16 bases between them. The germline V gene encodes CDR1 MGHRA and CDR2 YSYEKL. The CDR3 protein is CASSHPGGTDNTGELFF. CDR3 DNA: TGCGCCAGCAGCCACCCTGGCGGGACAGATAACACCGGGGAGCTGTTTTTT.

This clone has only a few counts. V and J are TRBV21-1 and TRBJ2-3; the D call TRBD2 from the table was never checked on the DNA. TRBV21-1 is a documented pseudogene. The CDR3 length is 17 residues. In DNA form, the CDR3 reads TGTGCCAGCAGCTACGGGACTAGCGGGGGTTCAGCCGATACGCAGTATTTT. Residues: CASSYGTSGGSADTQYF.

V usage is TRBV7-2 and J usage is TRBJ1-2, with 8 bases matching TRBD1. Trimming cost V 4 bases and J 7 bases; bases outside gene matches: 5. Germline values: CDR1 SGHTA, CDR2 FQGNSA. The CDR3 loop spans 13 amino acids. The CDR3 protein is CASSSRQGSGYTF. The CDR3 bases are TGTGCCAGCAGCTCACGACAGGGGTCTGGCTACACCTTC.

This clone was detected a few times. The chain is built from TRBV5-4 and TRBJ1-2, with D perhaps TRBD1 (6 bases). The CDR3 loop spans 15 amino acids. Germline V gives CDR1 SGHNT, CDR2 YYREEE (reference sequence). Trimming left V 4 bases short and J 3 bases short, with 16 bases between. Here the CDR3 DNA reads TGTGCCAGCAGCCGGGACACCAGGACGGACTATGGCTACACCTTC. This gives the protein CASSRDTRTDYGYTF.

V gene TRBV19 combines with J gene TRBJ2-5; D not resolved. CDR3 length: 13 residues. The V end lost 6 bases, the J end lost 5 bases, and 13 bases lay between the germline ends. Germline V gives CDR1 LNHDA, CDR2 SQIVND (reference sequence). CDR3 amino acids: CASSAQIWETQYF. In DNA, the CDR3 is TGTGCCAGTAGCGCCCAGATTTGGGAGACCCAGTACTTC.

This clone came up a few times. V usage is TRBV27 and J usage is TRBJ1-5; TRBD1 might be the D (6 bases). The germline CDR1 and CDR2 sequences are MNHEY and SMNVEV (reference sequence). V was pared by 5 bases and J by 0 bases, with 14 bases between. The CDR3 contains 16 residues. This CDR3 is CASSVGGPLSNQPQHF. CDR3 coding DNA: TGTGCCAGCAGTGTGGGGGGGCCCCTTAGCAATCAGCCCCAGCATTTT.

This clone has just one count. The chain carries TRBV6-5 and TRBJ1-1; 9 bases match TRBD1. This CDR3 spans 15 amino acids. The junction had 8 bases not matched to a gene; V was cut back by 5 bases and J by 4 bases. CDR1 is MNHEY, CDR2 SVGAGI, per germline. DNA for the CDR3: TGTGCCAGCAGTACAGGGGGCAAAGTTTCCACTGAAGCTTTCTTT. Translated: CASSTGGKVSTEAFF.

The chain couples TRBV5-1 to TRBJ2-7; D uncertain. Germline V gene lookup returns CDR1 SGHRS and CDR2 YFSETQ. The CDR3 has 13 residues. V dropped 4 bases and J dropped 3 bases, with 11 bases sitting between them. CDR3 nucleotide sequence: TGCGCCAGCAGCCCGGACGGAGACTACGAGCAGTACTTC. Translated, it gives CASSPDGDYEQYF.

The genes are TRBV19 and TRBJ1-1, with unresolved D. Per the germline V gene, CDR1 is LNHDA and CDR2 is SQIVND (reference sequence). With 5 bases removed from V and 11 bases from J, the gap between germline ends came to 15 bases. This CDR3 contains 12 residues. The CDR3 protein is CASSPGMIGAFF. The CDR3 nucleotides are TGTGCCAGTAGTCCGGGAATGATAGGTGCTTTCTTT. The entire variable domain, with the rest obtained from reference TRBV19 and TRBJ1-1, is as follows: DGGITQSPKYLFRKEGQNVTLSCEQNLNHDAMYWYRQDPGQGLRLIYYSQIVNDFQKGDIAEGYSVSREKKESFPLTVTSAQKNPTAFYLCASSPGMIGAFFGQGTRLTVV.

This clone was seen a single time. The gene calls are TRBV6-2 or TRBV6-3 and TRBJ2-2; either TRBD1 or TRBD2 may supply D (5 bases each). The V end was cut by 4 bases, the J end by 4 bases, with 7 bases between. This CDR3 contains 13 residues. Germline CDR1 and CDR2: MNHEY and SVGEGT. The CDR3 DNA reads TGTGCCAGCAGTTGGGGGTCCACCGGGGAGCTGTTTTTT. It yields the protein CASSWGSTGELFF.

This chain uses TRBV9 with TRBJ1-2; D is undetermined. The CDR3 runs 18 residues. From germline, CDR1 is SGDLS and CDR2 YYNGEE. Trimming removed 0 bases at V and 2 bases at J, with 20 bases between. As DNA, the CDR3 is TGTGCCAGCAGCGTAGAGGGCAGCCCAAACGTGGTAAACTATGGCTACACCTTC. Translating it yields CASSVEGSPNVVNYGYTF.

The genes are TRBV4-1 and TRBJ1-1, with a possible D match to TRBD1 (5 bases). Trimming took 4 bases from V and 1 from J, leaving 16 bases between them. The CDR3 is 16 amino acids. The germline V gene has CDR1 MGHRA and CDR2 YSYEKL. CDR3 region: CASSPGRKVRNTEAFF. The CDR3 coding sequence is TGCGCCAGCAGCCCAGGGAGGAAGGTCCGGAACACTGAAGCTTTCTTT.

The CDR3, as DNA: TGTGCCATCAGTACAGGACAGGGGGCCAACTATGGCTACACCTTC. Amino acids: CAISTGQGANYGYTF. The rearrangement uses TRBV10-3 and TRBJ1-2; TRBD1 matches 11 bases. After removal of 5 bases from V and 2 bases from J, the junction contained 4 bases not matched to a gene. CDR1 is ENHRY, CDR2 SYGVKD, per germline. This CDR3 has 15 amino acids.

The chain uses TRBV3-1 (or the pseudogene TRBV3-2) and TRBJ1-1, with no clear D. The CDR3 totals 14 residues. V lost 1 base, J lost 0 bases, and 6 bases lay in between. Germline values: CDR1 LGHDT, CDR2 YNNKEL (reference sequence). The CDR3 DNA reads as TGTGCCAGCAGCCAAGTGGGGTTGAACACTGAAGCTTTCTTT. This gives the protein CASSQVGLNTEAFF.

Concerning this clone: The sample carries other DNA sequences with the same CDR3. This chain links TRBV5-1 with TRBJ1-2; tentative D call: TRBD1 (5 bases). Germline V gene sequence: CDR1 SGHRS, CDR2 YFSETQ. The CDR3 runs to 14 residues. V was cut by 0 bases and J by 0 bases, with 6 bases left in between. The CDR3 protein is CASSLAGPNYGYTF. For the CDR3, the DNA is TGCGCCAGCAGCTTGGCAGGGCCTAACTATGGCTACACCTTC.

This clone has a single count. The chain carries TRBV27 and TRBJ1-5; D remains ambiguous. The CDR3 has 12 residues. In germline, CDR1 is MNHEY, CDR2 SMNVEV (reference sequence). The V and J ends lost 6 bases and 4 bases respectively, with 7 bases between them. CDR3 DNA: TGTGCCAGCAGGGGTGGTAATCAGCCCCAGCATTTT. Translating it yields CASRGGNQPQHF.

CDR3 nucleotide sequence: TGTGCCTGGAGTACTAGCCTGAACACTGAAGCTTTCTTT. Translated, it gives CAWSTSLNTEAFF. The V call is TRBV30, the J call TRBJ1-1, with no clear D. The CDR3 totals 13 residues. V was pared by 2 bases and J by 0 bases, with 7 bases between. Germline V CDR1 and CDR2: GTSNPN, SVGIG (reference sequence). Together with reference TRBV30 and TRBJ1-1, the CDR3 gives the full variable domain: SQTIHQWPATLVQPVGSPLSLECTVEGTSNPNLYWYRQAAGRGLQLLFYSVGIGQISSEVPQNLSASRPQDRQFILSSKKLLLSDSGFYLCAWSTSLNTEAFFGQGTRLTVV.

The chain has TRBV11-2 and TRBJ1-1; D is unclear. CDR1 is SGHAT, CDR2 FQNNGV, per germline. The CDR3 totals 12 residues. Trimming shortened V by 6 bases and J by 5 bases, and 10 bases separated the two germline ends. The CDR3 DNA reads TGTGCCAGCAGACTATCAAAAACTGAAGCTTTCTTT. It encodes CASRLSKTEAFF.

In nucleotides, the CDR3 is TGTGCCAGCAGTCCCAGCCTTACCGGGACAGTCCGTAATTCACCCCTCCACTTT. This translates into CASSPSLTGTVRNSPLHF. V is TRBV6-6 and J is TRBJ1-6; 7 bases are shared with TRBD1. CDR1 and CDR2 (germline): MNHNY, SVGAGI (reference sequence). The CDR3 is 18 residues long. V trimming: 5 bases; J trimming: 6 bases; junction bases outside the gene matches: 16.

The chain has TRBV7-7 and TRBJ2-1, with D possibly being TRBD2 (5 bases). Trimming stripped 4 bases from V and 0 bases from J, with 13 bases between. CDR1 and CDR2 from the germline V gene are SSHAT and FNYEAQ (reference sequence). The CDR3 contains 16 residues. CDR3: CASSSRTGSSYNEQFF. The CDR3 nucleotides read TGTGCCAGCAGCTCCCGGACTGGGAGCTCCTACAATGAGCAGTTCTTC.

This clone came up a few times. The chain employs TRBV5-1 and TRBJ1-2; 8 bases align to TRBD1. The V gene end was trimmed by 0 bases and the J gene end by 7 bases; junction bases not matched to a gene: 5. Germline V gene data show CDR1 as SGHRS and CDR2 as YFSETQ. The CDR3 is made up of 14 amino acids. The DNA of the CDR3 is TGCGCCAGCAGCTTGGTCCCGGACAGGGCTGGCTACACCTTC. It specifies CASSLVPDRAGYTF.

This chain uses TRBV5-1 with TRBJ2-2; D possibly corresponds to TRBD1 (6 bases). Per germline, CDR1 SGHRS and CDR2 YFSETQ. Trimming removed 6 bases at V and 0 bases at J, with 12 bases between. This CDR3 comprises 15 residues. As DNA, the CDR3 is TGCGCCAGCACTCGGACAGCCTCGAACACCGGGGAGCTGTTTTTT. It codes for CASTRTASNTGELFF.

CDR3 sequence reads: CASSPREDGTGELFF. The CDR3 DNA follows: TGCGCCAGCAGCCCCAGGGAGGATGGCACCGGGGAGCTGTTTTTT. The chain combines TRBV5-1 with TRBJ2-2, with a weak D call TRBD2 (6 bases). The germline V gene encodes CDR1 SGHRS and CDR2 YFSETQ. CDR3 length equals 15 residues. Trimming took off 4 bases at V and 4 bases at J, with 14 bases between the two ends.